The 23 T cell receptor beta chains below all came from one sample that was sequenced in a study of blood T cell repertoires in COVID-19. Sequencing used immunoSEQ multiplex PCR; TCRdb keeps in-frame clones, though not all of them. The table has a few hundred thousand clones, more than 65% seen once; the top ten hold 3% to 4.5%. Sequencing input: peripheral blood. The origin of the receptors is an elderly woman with acute or convalescent COVID-19.

The rearrangement links TRBV14 to TRBJ1-2; TRBD1 aligns across 10 bases. Trimming took 5 bases from V and 6 from J; bases not matched to a gene: 15. The germline CDR1 and CDR2 sequences are SGHDN and FVKESK. The CDR3 consists of 17 residues. The CDR3 DNA is TGTGCCAGCAGCTTCCGGGACAGGGGAGCCAGCGTAGATGGCTACACCTTC. Encoded protein: CASSFRDRGASVDGYTF.

The CDR3 DNA sequence: TGTGCCAGTACACCAGGGGGATGGGGCGCCTACGAGCAGTACTTC. This codes for CASTPGGWGAYEQYF. The genes are TRBV19 and TRBJ2-7; 7 bases match TRBD1. The CDR3 is 15 amino acids. After removal of 7 bases from V and 2 bases from J, the junction contained 11 bases not matched to a gene. Germline V CDR1 and CDR2: LNHDA, SQIVND (reference sequence).

This clone was picked up a small number of times. The chain links TRBV27 to TRBJ1-5; TRBD1 agrees at 8 bases. The CDR3 is 15 amino acids. The ends lost 6 bases at V and 5 bases at J; junction bases unmatched: 9. Germline CDR1 and CDR2: MNHEY and SMNVEV (reference sequence). The CDR3 nucleotides are TGTGCCAGCAGCCGAGCGGACAGGGCGGATCAGCCCCAGCATTTT. Translating gives CASSRADRADQPQHF.

The chain is built from TRBV5-4 and TRBJ2-7; tentatively, D is TRBD2 (6 bases). The CDR3 is 15 residues long. Deletions cut 2 bases from V and 2 bases from J, with 14 bases between. The germline gives CDR1 SGHNT, CDR2 YYREEE (reference sequence). CDR3 nucleotide sequence: TGTGCCAGCAGCTTCGGGACTCCGGAGACCTACGAGCAGTACTTC. Translated, it gives CASSFGTPETYEQYF.

This chain connects TRBV5-1 to TRBJ2-6; D unclear. CDR1 SGHRS and CDR2 YFSETQ come from the germline V gene. The V gene lost 0 bases and the J gene lost 0 bases, with 10 bases spanning the gap. The CDR3 has 17 residues. The CDR3 DNA reads as TGCGCCAGCAGCTTGGGACACACAAGCTCTGGGGCCAACGTCCTGACTTTC. Protein sequence: CASSLGHTSSGANVLTF.

The chain couples TRBV7-2 to TRBJ2-7, with D possibly matching TRBD2 (6 bases). CDR3 length: 15 amino acids. CDR1 is SGHTA, CDR2 FQGNSA, per germline. V shed 0 bases and J shed 2 bases, with 11 bases lying between them. DNA of the CDR3: TGTGCCAGCAGCTTAGCGGGCGGGAAACCCTACGAGCAGTACTTC. Translating gives CASSLAGGKPYEQYF.

This clone was observed a handful of times. The rearrangement uses TRBV27 and TRBJ1-1; 8 positions match TRBD1. Per the germline V gene, CDR1 is MNHEY and CDR2 is SMNVEV (reference sequence). This CDR3 has 15 amino acids. V was pared by 3 bases and J by 4 bases, with 7 bases of the junction left unmatched. CDR3: CASSFQGARVTEAFF. The DNA for the CDR3 is TGTGCCAGCAGTTTCCAGGGGGCGAGGGTCACTGAAGCTTTCTTT.

The genes are TRBV6-5 and TRBJ1-2, with D possibly TRBD1 on 6 matching bases. This CDR3 has 11 amino acids. Trimming left V 6 bases short and J 12 bases short, with 14 bases between. Germline V CDR1 and CDR2: MNHEY, SVGAGI. CDR3 in amino acids: CASRDGQPDTF. Written as DNA, the CDR3 is TGTGCCAGCAGGGATGGACAGCCGGACACCTTC.

V usage is TRBV5-4 and J usage is TRBJ2-7; 8 nucleotides align to TRBD2. CDR1 and CDR2 (germline): SGHNT, YYREEE (reference sequence). This CDR3 comprises 14 residues. V was clipped by 4 bases and J by 0 bases; unmatched bases: 3. The CDR3: CASSPGGFSYEQYF. The CDR3 coding sequence is TGTGCCAGCAGCCCGGGGGGGTTCTCCTACGAGCAGTACTTC.

The CDR3 bases are TGCACCAGCAGCCAACCTAGGACAGGGGCAAGCAATCAGCCCCAGCATTTT. It specifies CTSSQPRTGASNQPQHF. This chain links TRBV1 with TRBJ1-5; the table gives TRBD1 as D, unverified against the DNA. TRBV1 is classified as a pseudogene. The CDR3 length is 17 residues.

The CDR3, as DNA: TGTGCCAGCAGCCCCACCGTGGACAGGGCCGGTAATTCACCCCTCCACTTT. Translating gives CASSPTVDRAGNSPLHF. This sequence joins TRBV5-4 and TRBJ1-6, with 8 bases aligning to TRBD1. Unmatched junction bases numbered 12, after V lost 4 bases and J lost 6 bases. The V gene's germline CDR1 is SGHNT and CDR2 YYREEE (reference sequence). This CDR3 contains 17 residues.

The rearrangement uses TRBV14 and TRBJ1-1; no clear D. Germline V CDR1 and CDR2: SGHDN, FVKESK. The CDR3 spans 15 residues. Between the trimmed V and J ends, which lost 5 bases and 6 bases, there was a span of 19 bases. CDR3 in amino acids: CASSASGSRHSEAFF. The CDR3, as DNA: TGTGCCAGCAGCGCCTCGGGATCGAGGCACTCTGAAGCTTTCTTT.

The chain combines TRBV10-3 with TRBJ1-1, with a weak D call TRBD1 (6 bases). CDR1 is ENHRY, CDR2 SYGVKD, per germline. Trimming took 5 bases from V and 5 from J, leaving 15 bases between them. The CDR3 runs 14 residues. The CDR3 sequence is CAISRGAIETEAFF. Written as DNA, the CDR3 is TGTGCCATCAGTCGGGGGGCGATTGAAACTGAAGCTTTCTTT.

This chain joins TRBV15 and TRBJ1-2; the D gene is possibly TRBD1 (6 bases). With 0 bases removed from V and 4 bases from J, the gap between germline ends came to 12 bases. Germline V CDR1 and CDR2: LNHNV, YYDKDF (reference sequence). The CDR3 has 15 residues. The CDR3 DNA is TGTGCCACCAGCAGAGAAAACAGGGTATCCTATGGCTACACCTTC. It is translated as CATSRENRVSYGYTF. The whole variable domain, remainder taken from reference TRBV15 and TRBJ1-2, is DAMVIQNPRYQVTQFGKPVTLSCSQTLNHNVMYWYQQKSSQAPKLLFHYYDKDFNNEADTPDNFQSRRPNTSFCFLDIRSPGLGDTAMYLCATSRENRVSYGYTFGSGTRLTVV.

The V gene is TRBV7-3, the J gene TRBJ2-1; 9 bases align to TRBD2. Germline CDR1 and CDR2: SGHTA and FQGTGA. This CDR3 is 14 amino acids long. Trimming took 6 bases from V and 7 from J; bases not matched to a gene: 7. In nucleotides, the CDR3 is TGTGCCAGCAGTAGAGCGGGGGGATATAATGAGCAGTTCTTC. Protein product: CASSRAGGYNEQFF.

This clone was detected a few times. This sequence joins TRBV5-1 and TRBJ1-2; TRBD1 matches at 9 bases. The V gene's germline CDR1 is SGHRS and CDR2 YFSETQ. With 1 base clipped from V and 2 bases from J, the junction kept 0 bases outside the gene matches. The CDR3 sequence is 14 residues long. The CDR3 loop reads CASSLTGGNYGYTF. CDR3 DNA: TGCGCCAGCAGCTTGACAGGGGGCAACTATGGCTACACCTTC.

The chain links TRBV16 to TRBJ1-2, with 9 nucleotides matching TRBD1. Germline-derived CDR1 and CDR2 are KGHSY and FQNENV. The ends lost 5 bases at V and 0 bases at J; junction bases unmatched: 4. This CDR3 comprises 15 residues. Written as DNA, the CDR3 is TGTGCCAGCAGCGGCCGGGACAGGGCTAACTATGGCTACACCTTC. It translates to CASSGRDRANYGYTF.

The chain recombines TRBV7-2 with TRBJ1-2; D ambiguous. The CDR3 is 15 residues long. V lost 1 base and J lost 7, with 16 bases in between. Germline CDR1 is SGHTA and CDR2 is FQGNSA. The CDR3 nucleotides are TGTGCCAGCAGCTTAGAATATTCAGGCTCTTCTGGCTACACCTTC. It specifies CASSLEYSGSSGYTF. Full variable domain (outside the CDR3, taken from reference TRBV7-2 and TRBJ1-2): GAGVSQSPSNKVTEKGKDVELRCDPISGHTALYWYRQSLGQGLEFLIYFQGNSAPDKSGLPSDRFSAERTGGSVSTLTIQRTQQEDSAVYLCASSLEYSGSSGYTFGSGTRLTVV.

Only a few counts were recorded for this clone. The chain carries TRBV23-1 and TRBJ1-5, with 7 bases matching TRBD1. TRBV23-1 is an open reading frame, and its role is uncertain. The V gene end was trimmed by 2 bases and the J gene end by 9 bases; junction bases not matched to a gene: 10. The CDR3 runs 15 residues. CDR3 in amino acids: CASSQTMTGKRPQHF. The CDR3 DNA sequence: TGCGCCAGCAGTCAAACCATGACAGGGAAGCGGCCCCAGCATTTT.

The chain couples TRBV5-1 to TRBJ2-1, with 12 positions matching TRBD2. In germline, CDR1 is SGHRS, CDR2 YFSETQ. The CDR3 consists of 15 residues. Trimming took 3 bases from V and 9 from J; bases not matched to a gene: 7. The chain's CDR3 is CASSSLAGGAGEQFF. The CDR3 coding sequence is TGCGCCAGCAGCTCCCTAGCGGGGGGGGCGGGTGAGCAGTTCTTC.

This chain connects TRBV7-3 to TRBJ2-3; 7 bases agree with TRBD2. The CDR3 runs 15 residues. Trimming removed 1 base from V and 1 base from J; junction bases left unmatched: 2. Germline lookup yields CDR1 SGHTA and CDR2 FQGTGA. The CDR3 coding sequence is TGTGCCAGCAGCTTAAGCGCGGGGGGCACAGATACGCAGTATTTT. This sequence encodes CASSLSAGGTDTQYF.

The CDR3 sequence: CASSQISRGDTEAFF. DNA of the CDR3: TGTGCCAGCAGCCAGATCTCACGCGGGGACACTGAAGCTTTCTTT. The gene calls are TRBV5-5 and TRBJ1-1, with D unresolved. CDR3 length: 15 amino acids. Germline V gene lookup returns CDR1 SGHKS and CDR2 YYEKEE (reference sequence). V dropped 4 bases and J dropped 3 bases, with 16 bases sitting between them.

The chain couples TRBV27 to TRBJ1-6; maybe TRBD1 (5 bases). The CDR3 sequence is 18 residues long. Germline V gene sequence: CDR1 MNHEY, CDR2 SMNVEV (reference sequence). The germline V and J ends were trimmed by 3 bases and 0 bases, with 15 bases remaining between them. CDR3 nucleotides: TGTGCCAGCAGTTTGGGCGGGGTCGGGGGCTCCTATAATTCACCCCTCCACTTT. This sequence encodes CASSLGGVGGSYNSPLHF.